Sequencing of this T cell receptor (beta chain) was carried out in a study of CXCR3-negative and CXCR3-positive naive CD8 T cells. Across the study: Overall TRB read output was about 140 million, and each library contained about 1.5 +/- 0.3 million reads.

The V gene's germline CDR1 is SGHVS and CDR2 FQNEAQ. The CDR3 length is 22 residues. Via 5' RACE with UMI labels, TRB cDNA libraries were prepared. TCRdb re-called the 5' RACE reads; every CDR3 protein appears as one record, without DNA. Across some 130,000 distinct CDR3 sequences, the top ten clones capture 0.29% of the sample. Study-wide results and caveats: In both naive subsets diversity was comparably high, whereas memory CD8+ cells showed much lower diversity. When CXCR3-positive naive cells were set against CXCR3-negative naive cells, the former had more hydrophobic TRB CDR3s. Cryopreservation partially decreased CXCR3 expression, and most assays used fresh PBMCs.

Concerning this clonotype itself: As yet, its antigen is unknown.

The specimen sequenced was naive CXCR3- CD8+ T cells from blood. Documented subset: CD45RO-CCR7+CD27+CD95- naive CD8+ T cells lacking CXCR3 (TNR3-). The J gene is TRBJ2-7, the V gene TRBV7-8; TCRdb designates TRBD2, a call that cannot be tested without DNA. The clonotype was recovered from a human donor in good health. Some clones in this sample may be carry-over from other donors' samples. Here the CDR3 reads CASSPSDRESGLAGPPSYEQYF.